The present entry profiles one TCR beta chain with its context. What it recognizes is unknown. The data were taken from a study of T cells expressing NK-cell markers. Turning to the study itself: Sequencing of TCR beta repertoires drew on sorted CD3+CD56+NKG2C+, CD3+CD56+NKG2C- and CD3+CD56-NKG2C+ T cells. Whole-study results and caveats: Researchers report these clonotypes also headed the CD3+CD56-NKG2C+ fraction in a few donors.

Germline lookup yields CDR1 MNHEY and CDR2 SVGAGI. The CDR3 sequence is 20 residues long. As the method of synthesis, 5'RACE template switching with UMIs yielded TCR beta cDNA. After re-calling the 5' RACE reads, TCRdb lists one entry per CDR3 protein, DNA absent. This sample's table reports 150,000 to 180,000 distinct CDR3 sequences. The rearrangement links TRBV6-5 to TRBJ2-3; TCRdb gives TRBD2 as the D gene, but with no DNA this cannot be confirmed. Sequenced sample: blood T cells: a sorted CD56 or NKG2C T cell subset, CD4+ or CD8+ T cells, or bulk PBMC T cells (not recorded which). The clonotype comes from a woman in her forties or fifties in good health. The CDR3 region is CASSYSNGQGDSGSTDTQYF.